This entry concerns a single T cell receptor beta chain. What it binds is unknown. From RNA transcripts, TCR beta CDR3 regions were amplified. TCR CDR3 underwent first-round RT-PCR with the HTBI primer set. TCRdb re-analysed the multiplex PCR reads in MiXCR, keeping a single row per CDR3 protein. Among under 700,000 distinct CDR3 sequences listed, around 45% were seen once. This record belongs to a study of T cells in Graves' hyperthyroidism and ophthalmopathy. Study-wide points: Most expanded thyroid clonotypes above 0.001 also appeared in blood.

No progression to ophthalmopathy during 18 months of follow-up defined stable disease. V lost 3 bases and J 4 bases, leaving 12 bases between the germline ends. In germline, CDR1 is SQVTM, CDR2 ANQGSEA. This CDR3 comprises 13 residues. The sequenced sample consisted of peripheral blood or thyroid tissue (not recorded which). This chain links TRBV29-1 with TRBJ1-1; no clear D. The sequence came from a woman in her late teens or twenties with Graves' hyperthyroidism. CDR3 residues: CSVEGRPPTEAFF. As DNA, the CDR3 is TGCAGCGTTGAGGGTAGGCCACCCACTGAAGCTTTCTTT. Full variable domain (missing parts from reference TRBV29-1 and TRBJ1-1): SAVISQKPSRDICQRGTSLTIQCQVDSQVTMMFWYRQQPGQSLTLIATANQGSEATYESGFVIDKFPISRPNLTFSTLTVSNMSPEDSSIYLCSVEGRPPTEAFFGQGTRLTVV.